These 4 T cell receptor beta chains came from one sample sequenced in a study of beta chain features in type 1 diabetes. Study-level results: Type 1 diabetes patients had moderately but significantly shorter TCRB CDR3s in all four CD4+ subsets.

Antigens of these TCRs are unknown. As every portion of the isolated RNA was reverse transcribed, the sequencing read expressed TCRB transcripts. The assay was immunoSEQ multiplex PCR, and TCRdb's table has in-frame clones only and misses some. The top ten clones hold around 0.12% of a sample with around 690,000 clones, approximately 13% of them seen once. Source material: naive CD4+ T cells from blood. All receptors derive from a man aged 25 to 40 with type 1 diabetes.

This clone has only a few counts. The rearrangement joins TRBV7-9 to TRBJ2-2; D not certain. Germline V gives CDR1 SEHNR, CDR2 FQNEAQ (reference sequence). The CDR3 covers 14 residues. Deletions cut 0 bases from V and 6 bases from J, with 8 bases between. The CDR3 loop is CASSLARPAGELFF. As DNA, the CDR3 is TGTGCCAGCAGCTTAGCAAGGCCCGCCGGGGAGCTGTTTTTT.

This clone was recorded a few times. This sequence joins TRBV7-2 and TRBJ1-2; no firm D call. Germline-derived CDR1 and CDR2 are SGHTA and FQGNSA. CDR3 size: 11 residues. The V gene lost 5 bases and the J gene lost 5 bases, with 6 bases spanning the gap. CDR3 bases: TGTGCCAGCAGCCCACTATATGGCTACACCTTC. This codes for CASSPLYGYTF.

This clone turned up a few times. The J gene is TRBJ2-7, the V gene TRBV25-1, with D perhaps matching TRBD1 (5 bases). CDR1 is MGHDK, CDR2 SYGVNS, per germline. The CDR3 length is 14 residues. V was pared by 4 bases and J by 9 bases, with 19 bases between. CDR3 loop: CASSGRTSNLRQYF. CDR3 nucleotides: TGTGCCAGCAGTGGGCGGACATCAAACCTTCGGCAGTACTTC.

The rearrangement uses TRBV4-2 and TRBJ2-1; 13 bases align to TRBD2. Germline V CDR1 and CDR2: LGHNA, YNFKEQ. Trimming at V came to 4 bases and at J to 5 bases, leaving 5 bases not matched to a gene. The length of the CDR3 is 16 residues. CDR3 amino acids: CASSRTGLAGNNEQFF. CDR3 coding DNA: TGTGCCAGCAGCCGAACGGGACTAGCGGGGAACAATGAGCAGTTCTTC.